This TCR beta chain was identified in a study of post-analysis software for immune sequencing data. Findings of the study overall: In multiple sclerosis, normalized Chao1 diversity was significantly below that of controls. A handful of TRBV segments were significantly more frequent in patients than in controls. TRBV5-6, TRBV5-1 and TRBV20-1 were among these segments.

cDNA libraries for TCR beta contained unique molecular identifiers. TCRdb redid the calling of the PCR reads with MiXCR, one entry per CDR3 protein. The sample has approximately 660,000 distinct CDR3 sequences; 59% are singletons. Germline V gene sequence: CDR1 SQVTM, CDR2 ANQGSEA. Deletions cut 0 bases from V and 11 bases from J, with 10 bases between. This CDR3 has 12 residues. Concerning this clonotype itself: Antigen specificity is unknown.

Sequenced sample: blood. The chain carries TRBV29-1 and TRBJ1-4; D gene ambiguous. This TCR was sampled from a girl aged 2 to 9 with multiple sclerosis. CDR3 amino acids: CSVEERGIKLFF. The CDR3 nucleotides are TGCAGCGTTGAAGAGCGAGGGATCAAACTGTTTTTT.